The clone carrying this T cell receptor beta chain was counted a few times. Its antigen is not known. A junction end diverges from the germline sequence, so it may reflect a read error. The data are from a study of shared clonotypes between healthy human individuals. The CDR3 length is 11 residues. Germline V gene lookup returns CDR1 GTSNPN and CDR2 SVGIG (reference sequence). Study-level results: Clonotype sharing across donors was expected to vary with sequencing depth.

Clones were sequenced by immunoSEQ multiplex PCR, and TCRdb holds only the in-frame ones, with some missing. The sample shows about 470,000 clones, roughly 77% of them seen only once. The J gene is TRBJ2-7, the V gene TRBV30; TRBD2 is a possible D gene (5 bases). The source material was PBMCs. This TCR derives from a woman aged 40-49 years in good health. Some clones in this sample may be carry-over from other donors' samples. The CDR3 coding sequence is TGTGCCTGGAGCCTGGGAGAAGGCACGGGGTTC. As protein: CAWSLGEGTGF.